The 16 T cell receptor beta chains below come from one sample, sequenced in a study of control samples from healthy donors and cancer patients. Clones were sequenced by immunoSEQ multiplex PCR, and TCRdb holds only the in-frame ones, with some missing. The data show about 75,000 clones, approximately 94% seen once. Sequencing input: blood. These receptors were collected from a woman in her 40s in good health.

The genes are TRBV10-2 and TRBJ2-7, with D perhaps TRBD1 (6 bases). Germline V gives CDR1 WSHSY, CDR2 SAAADI. The CDR3 totals 13 residues. V was clipped by 2 bases and J by 4 bases, with 9 bases between them. CDR3 sequence (DNA): TGCGCCAGCAGTGAGGAGACAGGTTACGAGCAGTACTTC. Its protein product is CASSEETGYEQYF.

The chain carries TRBV6-1 and TRBJ2-2; no definite D call. The germline V and J ends were trimmed by 3 bases and 2 bases, with 10 bases remaining between them. This CDR3 is 15 amino acids long. In germline, CDR1 is MNHNS, CDR2 SASEGT. CDR3 protein: CASSDRLLNTGELFF. The CDR3 DNA sequence: TGTGCCAGCAGTGACCGACTGTTAAACACCGGGGAGCTGTTTTTT.

This chain links TRBV4-2 with TRBJ1-2, with TRBD1 matching over 8 bases. The junction had 5 bases not matched to a gene; V was cut back by 0 bases and J by 5 bases. CDR3 size: 15 residues. The germline CDR1 and CDR2 sequences are LGHNA and YNFKEQ. CDR3 amino acids: CASSQDWGQVYGYTF. DNA for the CDR3: TGTGCCAGCAGCCAAGATTGGGGACAGGTTTATGGCTACACCTTC.

The chain couples TRBV5-4 to TRBJ1-4, with 7 bases that match TRBD1. The V gene's germline CDR1 is SGHNT and CDR2 YYREEE (reference sequence). Unmatched junction bases numbered 11, after V lost 2 bases and J lost 7 bases. The CDR3 totals 16 residues. CDR3 amino acids: CASSLFDGTEAEKLFF. Here the CDR3 DNA reads TGTGCCAGCAGCTTATTCGACGGGACAGAGGCTGAAAAACTGTTTTTT.

This rearrangement joins TRBV30 to TRBJ1-3; D remains unclear. The germline gives CDR1 GTSNPN, CDR2 SVGIG (reference sequence). The CDR3 totals 13 residues. Between the trimmed V and J ends, which lost 7 bases and 0 bases, there was a span of 10 bases. The CDR3 DNA is TGTGCCTTATCACTCGGCTCTGGAAACACCATATATTTT. It encodes CALSLGSGNTIYF.

V gene TRBV6-1 combines with J gene TRBJ1-1, with D possibly matching TRBD1 (5 bases). Germline V gives CDR1 MNHNS, CDR2 SASEGT. There are 15 residues in the CDR3. Trimming shortened V by 1 base and J by 0 bases, and 9 bases separated the two germline ends. The CDR3 here is CASSEEEGMNTEAFF. DNA for the CDR3: TGTGCCAGCAGTGAAGAGGAGGGGATGAACACTGAAGCTTTCTTT.

The V call is TRBV9, the J call TRBJ2-1, with D tentatively TRBD2 (6 bases). Trimming left V 4 bases short and J 7 bases short, with 12 bases between. Germline V gives CDR1 SGDLS, CDR2 YYNGEE. This CDR3 has 13 residues. Written as DNA, the CDR3 is TGTGCCAGCAGCCGGGACTGGAATAATGAGCAGTTCTTC. Encoded protein: CASSRDWNNEQFF.

This clone was seen just once. As DNA, the CDR3 is TGTGCCAGCACGCTTCAGGAGAACACTGAAGCTTTCTTT. It encodes CASTLQENTEAFF. The rearrangement links TRBV3-1 (or the pseudogene TRBV3-2) to TRBJ1-1; D is unclear. CDR3 size: 13 residues. The V and J ends lost 7 bases and 1 base respectively, with 10 bases between them. The germline gives CDR1 LGHDT, CDR2 YNNKEL (reference sequence).

V and J are TRBV7-9 and TRBJ1-4, with D uncertain. Germline V gene data show CDR1 as SEHNR and CDR2 as FQNEAQ (reference sequence). The CDR3 has 15 residues. Trimming took 5 bases from V and 0 from J, leaving 10 bases between them. This chain's CDR3 is CASSRMTTTNEKLFF. The CDR3 DNA is TGTGCCAGCAGCCGAATGACAACAACTAATGAAAAACTGTTTTTT.

The CDR3 nucleotides read TGTGCCTGGACCAATTCTGGAAACACCATATATTTT. This gives the protein CAWTNSGNTIYF. This rearrangement joins TRBV30 to TRBJ1-3; D call uncertain. Trimming pared 4 bases from V and 1 base from J, leaving 5 bases between. Germline CDR1 and CDR2: GTSNPN and SVGIG (reference sequence). The CDR3 is made up of 12 amino acids.

The rearrangement joins TRBV7-3 to TRBJ2-3; no clear D. The CDR3 has 16 residues. V lost 2 bases and J 0 bases, leaving 12 bases between the germline ends. Germline V gene data show CDR1 as SGHTA and CDR2 as FQGTGA. The CDR3 loop is CASSLGPPVSTDTQYF. The CDR3 nucleotides read TGTGCCAGCAGCTTAGGCCCACCGGTTAGCACAGATACGCAGTATTTT.

The rearrangement links TRBV3-1 (or the pseudogene TRBV3-2) to TRBJ1-1; D gene uncertain. The germline V gene has CDR1 LGHDT and CDR2 YNNKEL (reference sequence). This CDR3 is 13 amino acids long. V lost 7 bases, J lost 3 bases, and 12 bases lay in between. The CDR3 DNA is TGTGCCAGCAATAAAGACATGGACACTGAAGCTTTCTTT. It encodes CASNKDMDTEAFF.

V usage is TRBV5-1 and J usage is TRBJ1-2; weak D call: TRBD1 (5 bases). Trimming took 4 bases from V and 4 from J, leaving 8 bases between them. This CDR3 spans 12 amino acids. The germline V gene has CDR1 SGHRS and CDR2 YFSETQ. CDR3 sequence: CASSGGAYGYTF. Here the CDR3 DNA reads TGCGCCAGCAGCGGCGGGGCCTATGGCTACACCTTC.

Only one count was recorded for this clone. The chain recombines TRBV5-1 with TRBJ1-6; unclear D gene. The V gene lost 0 bases and the J gene lost 10 bases, with 14 bases spanning the gap. Germline lookup yields CDR1 SGHRS and CDR2 YFSETQ. The CDR3 is made up of 15 amino acids. In DNA, the CDR3 is TGCGCCAGCAGCTTGGCGGACGCCGCCAGCTCACCCCTCCACTTT. Its protein product is CASSLADAASSPLHF.

CDR3 in DNA: TGCGCCAGCAGCCAGGCTCATTCAGGGGGCGCAGATACGCAGTATTTT. Translation gives CASSQAHSGGADTQYF. This chain uses TRBV4-3 with TRBJ2-3; 8 nucleotides align to TRBD1. The germline V gene encodes CDR1 LGHNA and CDR2 YSLEER. Trimming took 3 bases from V and 4 from J; bases not matched to a gene: 9. The CDR3 is 16 amino acids.

The chain couples TRBV30 to TRBJ2-5; TRBD2 matches 7 bases. The germline gives CDR1 GTSNPN, CDR2 SVGIG (reference sequence). V dropped 3 bases and J dropped 3; count of bases not matched to a gene: 7. The CDR3 is made up of 14 amino acids. CDR3 amino acids: CAWRVQGGEETQYF. The CDR3 DNA follows: TGTGCCTGGAGAGTCCAGGGAGGGGAAGAGACCCAGTACTTC.